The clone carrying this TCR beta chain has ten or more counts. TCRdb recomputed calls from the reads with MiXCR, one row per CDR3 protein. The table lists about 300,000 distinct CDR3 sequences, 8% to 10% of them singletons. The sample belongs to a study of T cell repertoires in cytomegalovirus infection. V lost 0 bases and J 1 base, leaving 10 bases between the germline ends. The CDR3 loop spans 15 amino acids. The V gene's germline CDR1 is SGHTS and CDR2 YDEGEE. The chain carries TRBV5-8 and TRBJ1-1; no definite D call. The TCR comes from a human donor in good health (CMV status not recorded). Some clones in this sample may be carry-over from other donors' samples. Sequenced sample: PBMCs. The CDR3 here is CASSLGSGGNTEAFF. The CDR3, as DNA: TGTGCCAGCAGCTTGGGAAGTGGCGGGAACACTGAAGCTTTCTTT.